This passage covers 3 T cell receptor beta chains from one sample sequenced in a study of blood T cell repertoires in COVID-19. Sequencing used immunoSEQ multiplex PCR; TCRdb keeps in-frame clones, though not all of them. Of under 60,000 clones in the sample, 82% were seen once. Sequenced sample: peripheral blood. The receptor set was obtained from a man in his forties or fifties with acute or convalescent COVID-19.

This rearrangement joins TRBV4-1 to TRBJ1-1; D is unresolved. Per germline, CDR1 MGHRA and CDR2 YSYEKL. The length of the CDR3 is 14 residues. V was clipped by 0 bases and J by 1 base, with 6 bases between them. The CDR3 protein is CASSQEDSNTEAFF. The CDR3, as DNA: TGCGCCAGCAGCCAAGAGGACTCGAACACTGAAGCTTTCTTT.

In its sample, this clone was seen once. V gene TRBV28 combines with J gene TRBJ2-1; 12 bases align to TRBD2. This CDR3 spans 16 amino acids. Germline V CDR1 and CDR2: MDHEN, SYDVKM. After removal of 4 bases from V and 4 bases from J, the junction contained 5 bases not matched to a gene. Here the CDR3 DNA reads TGTGCCAGCAGTTCTAGCGGGGGGGCCTTGTACAATGAGCAGTTCTTC. It encodes CASSSSGGALYNEQFF.

The V gene is TRBV5-1, the J gene TRBJ2-1; D is possibly TRBD2 (5 bases). Per germline, CDR1 SGHRS and CDR2 YFSETQ. The CDR3 totals 14 residues. Trimming shortened V by 0 bases and J by 8 bases, and 12 bases separated the two germline ends. The CDR3 protein is CASSLERMRDEQFF. The DNA of the CDR3 is TGCGCCAGCAGCTTGGAGCGGATGAGGGATGAGCAGTTCTTC.